This TCR beta chain is drawn from a study of identical twins. Whole-study results and caveats: Cord blood's abundant beta clonotypes had fewer insertions, unlike memory repertoires. There is a chance that invariant MAIT and iNKT cells partially muddied zero-insertion analyses.

CDR1 and CDR2 (germline): DFQATT, SNEGSKA (reference sequence). Deletions cut 0 bases from V and 1 base from J, with 9 bases between. The CDR3 sequence is 14 residues long. This clonotype was counted ten times or more. The antigen is unknown. Template switching created a universal primer site, and the cDNA included unique molecular identifiers. TCRdb independently ran MiXCR on the 5' RACE reads; one entry per CDR3 protein. The data contain some 500,000 distinct CDR3 sequences, approximately 10% of them singletons. This same sample was also taken into another study, of yellow fever vaccine responses in identical twins.

The sample comprised PBMCs. The V gene is TRBV20-1, the J gene TRBJ2-5, with a tentative D call TRBD2 (5 bases). This clonotype was obtained from a woman in her late teens or twenties in good health. CDR3 bases: TGCAGTGCTAGAGAGGGCGGGTTCCAAGAGACCCAGTACTTC. It translates to CSAREGGFQETQYF.